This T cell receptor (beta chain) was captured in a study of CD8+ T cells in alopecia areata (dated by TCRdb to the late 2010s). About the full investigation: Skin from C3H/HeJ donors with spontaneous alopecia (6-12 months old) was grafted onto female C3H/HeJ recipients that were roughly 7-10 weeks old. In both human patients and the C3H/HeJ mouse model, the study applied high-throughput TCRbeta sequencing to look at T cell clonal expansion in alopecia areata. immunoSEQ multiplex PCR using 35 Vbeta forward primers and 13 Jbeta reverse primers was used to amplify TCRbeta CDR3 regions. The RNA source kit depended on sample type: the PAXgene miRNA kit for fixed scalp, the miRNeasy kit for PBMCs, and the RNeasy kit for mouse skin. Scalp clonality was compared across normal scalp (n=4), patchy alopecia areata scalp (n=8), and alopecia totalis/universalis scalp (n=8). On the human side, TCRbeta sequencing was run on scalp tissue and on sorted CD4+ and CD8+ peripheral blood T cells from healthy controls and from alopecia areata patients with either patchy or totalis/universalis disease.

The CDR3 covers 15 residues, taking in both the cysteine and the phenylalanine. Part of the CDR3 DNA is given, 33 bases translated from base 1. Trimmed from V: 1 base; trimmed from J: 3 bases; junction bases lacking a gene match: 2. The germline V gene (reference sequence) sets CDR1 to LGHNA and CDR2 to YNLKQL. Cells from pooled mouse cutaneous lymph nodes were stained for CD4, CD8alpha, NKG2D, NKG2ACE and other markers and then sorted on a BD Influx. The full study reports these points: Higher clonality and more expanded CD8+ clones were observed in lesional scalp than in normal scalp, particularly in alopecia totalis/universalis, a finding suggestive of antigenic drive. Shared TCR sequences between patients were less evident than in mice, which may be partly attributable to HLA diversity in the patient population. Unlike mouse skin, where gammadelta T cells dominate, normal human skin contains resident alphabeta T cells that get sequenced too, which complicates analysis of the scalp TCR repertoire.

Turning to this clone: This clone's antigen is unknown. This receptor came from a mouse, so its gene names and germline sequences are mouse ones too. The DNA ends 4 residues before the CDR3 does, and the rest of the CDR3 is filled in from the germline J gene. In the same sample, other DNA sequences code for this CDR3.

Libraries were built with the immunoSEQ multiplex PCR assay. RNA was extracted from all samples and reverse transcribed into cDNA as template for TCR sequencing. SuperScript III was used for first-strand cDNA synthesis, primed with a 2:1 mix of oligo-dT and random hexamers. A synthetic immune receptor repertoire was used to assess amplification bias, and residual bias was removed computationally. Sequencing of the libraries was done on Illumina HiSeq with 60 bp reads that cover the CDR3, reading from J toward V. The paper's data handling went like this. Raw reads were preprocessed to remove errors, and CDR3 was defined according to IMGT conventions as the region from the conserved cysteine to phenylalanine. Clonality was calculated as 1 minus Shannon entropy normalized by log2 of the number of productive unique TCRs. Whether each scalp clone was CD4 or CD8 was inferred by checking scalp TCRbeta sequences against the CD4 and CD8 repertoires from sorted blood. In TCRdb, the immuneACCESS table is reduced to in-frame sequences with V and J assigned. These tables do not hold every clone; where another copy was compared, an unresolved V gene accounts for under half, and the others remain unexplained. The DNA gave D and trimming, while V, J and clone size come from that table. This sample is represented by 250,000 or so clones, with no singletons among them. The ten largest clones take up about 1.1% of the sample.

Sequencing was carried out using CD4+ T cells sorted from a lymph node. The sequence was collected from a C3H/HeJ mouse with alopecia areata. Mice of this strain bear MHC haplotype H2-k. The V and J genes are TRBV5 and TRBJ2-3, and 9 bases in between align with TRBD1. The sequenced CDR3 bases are TGTGCCAGCAGCCAAGCCGGGACAGGGGCAGAA. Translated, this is CASSQAGTGAE. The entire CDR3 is CASSQAGTGAETLYF.